A single sample is the source of the 14 T cell receptor beta chains below, sequenced in a study of T cells in tuberculosis. Cells were sorted from thawed PBMC rested overnight and stained with GMM-loaded CD1B tetramer, viability dye and anti-CD3. The lipid loaded on the CD1B tetramers was C32 glucose monomycolate from Rhodococcus equi. Sequencing used immunoSEQ multiplex PCR; TCRdb keeps in-frame clones, though not all of them. The sample includes 85,000 to 100,000 clones, just over 90% of them seen just once. Sequenced material: CD1b-GMM tetramer-negative cells sorted from PBMCs. The receptors originated from an adult woman with latent tuberculosis.

This rearrangement joins TRBV19 to TRBJ2-3; the match to TRBD1 covers 9 bases. Trimming at V came to 7 bases and at J to 6 bases, leaving 8 bases not matched to a gene. The CDR3 runs 14 residues. Germline V gene sequence: CDR1 LNHDA, CDR2 SQIVND (reference sequence). Here the CDR3 reads CASKIGQGLDTQYF. The CDR3 region has the DNA TGTGCCAGTAAAATCGGACAGGGGCTCGATACGCAGTATTTT.

V and J are TRBV6-5 and TRBJ2-5, with D tentatively TRBD2 (6 bases). Trimming took 2 bases from V and 11 from J, leaving 12 bases between them. The germline CDR1 and CDR2 sequences are MNHEY and SVGAGI. The CDR3 consists of 12 residues. CDR3 sequence: CASSYMGGTQYF. CDR3 nucleotide sequence: TGTGCCAGCAGTTACATGGGGGGAACTCAGTACTTC.

The chain combines TRBV27 with TRBJ2-1; 11 bases align to TRBD2. From germline, CDR1 is MNHEY and CDR2 SMNVEV (reference sequence). CDR3 length equals 19 residues. V was pared by 2 bases and J by 0 bases, with 9 bases of the junction left unmatched. CDR3 coding DNA: TGTGCCAGCAGTTTAAGGCTAGCGGGGGGAATGGGCTCCTACAATGAGCAGTTCTTC. Protein product: CASSLRLAGGMGSYNEQFF.

The CDR3 spells CASSFRTGGYGETQYF. The CDR3 DNA reads as TGTGCCAGCAGCTTTCGGACAGGGGGTTATGGGGAGACCCAGTACTTC. The gene calls are TRBV7-9 and TRBJ2-5, with 10 bases fitting TRBD1. The CDR3 sequence is 16 residues long. Germline CDR1 and CDR2: SEHNR and FQNEAQ (reference sequence). V lost 3 bases, J lost 5 bases, and 9 bases stayed unmatched.

The DNA of the CDR3 is TGTGCCAGCAGCGTAGCAGGAGCGGGGGGTACAGATACGCAGTATTTT. Its translation is CASSVAGAGGTDTQYF. The chain couples TRBV9 to TRBJ2-3, with TRBD2 matching 9 bases. Trimming cost V 0 bases and J 3 bases; bases outside gene matches: 5. The germline gives CDR1 SGDLS, CDR2 YYNGEE. The CDR3 runs 16 residues.

This sequence joins TRBV7-2 and TRBJ1-1, with a possible D match to TRBD1 (6 bases). The CDR3 runs to 14 residues. The germline gives CDR1 SGHTA, CDR2 FQGNSA. V was trimmed by 3 bases and J by 4 bases, leaving 12 bases between them. The CDR3, as DNA: TGTGCCAGCAGCTTTTCTAGGGGGGGCACTGAAGCTTTCTTT. Translation: CASSFSRGGTEAFF.

This chain connects TRBV2 to TRBJ1-5, with D perhaps TRBD1 (6 bases). The CDR3 loop spans 16 amino acids. The ends were cut back, 4 bases at V and 1 base at J, with 14 bases in the middle. Germline V gene lookup returns CDR1 SNHLY and CDR2 FYNNEI. In nucleotides, the CDR3 is TGTGCCAGCAGTGCACAGGGAGCCCCCAGCAATCAGCCCCAGCATTTT. It translates to CASSAQGAPSNQPQHF.

J is TRBJ2-3 and V is TRBV5-4; possible D gene TRBD1, 6 bases. This CDR3 comprises 14 residues. Looked up from germline, CDR1 is SGHNT and CDR2 is YYREEE (reference sequence). The V end was cut by 3 bases, the J end by 6 bases, with 14 bases between. In DNA form, the CDR3 reads TGTGCCAGCAGCTCGGTGATGAGGGGGGATACGCAGTATTTT. Amino acid sequence: CASSSVMRGDTQYF.

The chain carries TRBV10-3 and TRBJ1-3; tentatively, D is TRBD1 (5 bases). The CDR3 is made up of 15 amino acids. V lost 6 bases, J lost 2 bases, and 14 bases lay in between. CDR1 is ENHRY and CDR2 is SYGVKD in the germline V gene. CDR3 sequence: CAISLGGVPGNTIYF. Written as DNA, the CDR3 is TGTGCCATCAGCCTTGGGGGGGTCCCTGGAAACACCATATATTTT.

This clone was observed once. The chain uses TRBV27 and TRBJ2-7, with 8 bases identical to TRBD1. CDR3 length: 15 amino acids. With V trimmed by 6 bases and J by 2 bases, 9 bases remained unmatched. Per the germline V gene, CDR1 is MNHEY and CDR2 is SMNVEV (reference sequence). CDR3 in DNA: TGTGCCAGCAGCTACCGGGACAGGTCAACCTACGAGCAGTACGTC. Protein product: CASSYRDRSTYEQYV.

The rearrangement links TRBV6-1 to TRBJ1-5; D is ambiguous. Germline V CDR1 and CDR2: MNHNS, SASEGT. The CDR3 is made up of 14 amino acids. V lost 2 bases, J lost 3 bases, and 8 bases lay in between. CDR3 amino acids: CASSEYVDNQPQHF. The CDR3 coding sequence is TGTGCCAGCAGTGAATACGTAGACAATCAGCCCCAGCATTTT.

The chain joins TRBV5-6 to TRBJ1-3; 10 nucleotides match TRBD1. V gave up 0 bases and J gave up 2 bases; unmatched junction bases: 5. CDR3 length: 17 residues. Germline assignment: CDR1 SGHDT and CDR2 YYEEEE. The DNA for the CDR3 is TGTGCCAGCAGCTTGGGGGGACAGGGGTTCCCTGGAAACACCATATATTTT. The encoded protein is CASSLGGQGFPGNTIYF.

This clone was counted a few times. The chain carries TRBV5-4 and TRBJ1-6, with unresolved D. V shed 5 bases and J shed 8 bases, with 8 bases lying between them. The CDR3 spans 12 residues. Germline V gene data show CDR1 as SGHNT and CDR2 as YYREEE (reference sequence). CDR3 in amino acids: CASSSTHSPLHF. The CDR3, as DNA: TGTGCCAGCAGTTCCACTCATTCACCCCTCCACTTT.

The chain recombines TRBV15 with TRBJ2-1; D uncertain. CDR1 and CDR2 from the germline V gene are LNHNV and YYDKDF (reference sequence). V dropped 3 bases and J dropped 0 bases, with 12 bases sitting between them. This CDR3 contains 16 residues. CDR3 sequence reads: CATSRPSGFSYNEQFF. CDR3 DNA: TGTGCCACCAGCAGGCCTTCTGGCTTCTCCTACAATGAGCAGTTCTTC.